The following is a T cell receptor (beta chain) sequence with its context. Its antigen is unidentified. These data originate in a study of T cell responses to AZD1222 COVID-19 vaccine. General study points: Most donors were white British, females outnumbered males, and clonal diversity was possibly underestimated. Unmutated variant regions reportedly attract nearly half of all spike-specific TCRs.

Method: immunoSEQ multiplex PCR; TCRdb's copy keeps in-frame clones and lacks some. Of fewer than 150,000 clones in the sample, 88% were seen once. V dropped 4 bases and J dropped 4 bases, with 12 bases sitting between them. This CDR3 is 14 amino acids long. CDR1 KGHDR and CDR2 SFDVKD come from the germline V gene. The chain has TRBV24-1 and TRBJ1-2; D may be TRBD1 (5 bases). The sequence was obtained from an adult who received the AZD1222 COVID-19 vaccine. The sample consisted of peripheral blood, taken 28 days after the second AZD1222 dose. This CDR3 reads CATSEPGQPYGYTF. In nucleotides, the CDR3 is TGTGCCACCAGTGAACCTGGACAACCCTATGGCTACACCTTC.